Below, one T cell receptor beta chain is given with its context. Its antigen is unknown. This CDR3 has 15 residues. From germline, CDR1 is MNHEY and CDR2 SVGAGI. Trimming took 7 bases from V and 4 from J, leaving 17 bases between them. The source of the sample is a study of T cell responses to AZD1222 COVID-19 vaccine. The method was immunoSEQ multiplex PCR; TCRdb's version includes in-frame clones alone and lacks a portion of them. The sample lists about 110,000 clones, approximately 89% occurring once. Study results and limitations: The peak T cell response came first, and repertoires were sampled only after it. Regions left unmutated in variants are reportedly the target of nearly half of spike-specific TCRs. It was only 6 or 7 AZD1222 recipients who were seropositive at baseline. The donors showed a predominance of white British ancestry and of females, with possible underestimation of clonal diversity.

The origin of this receptor is an adult in good health. Sequencing used peripheral blood, obtained on day 0 of MenACWY control vaccination. This sequence joins TRBV6-5 and TRBJ1-3; D is possibly TRBD1 (5 bases). In DNA form, the CDR3 reads TGTGCCAGCAAACGACAGCGAGTGGTAGGAAACACCATATATTTT. Protein sequence: CASKRQRVVGNTIYF.